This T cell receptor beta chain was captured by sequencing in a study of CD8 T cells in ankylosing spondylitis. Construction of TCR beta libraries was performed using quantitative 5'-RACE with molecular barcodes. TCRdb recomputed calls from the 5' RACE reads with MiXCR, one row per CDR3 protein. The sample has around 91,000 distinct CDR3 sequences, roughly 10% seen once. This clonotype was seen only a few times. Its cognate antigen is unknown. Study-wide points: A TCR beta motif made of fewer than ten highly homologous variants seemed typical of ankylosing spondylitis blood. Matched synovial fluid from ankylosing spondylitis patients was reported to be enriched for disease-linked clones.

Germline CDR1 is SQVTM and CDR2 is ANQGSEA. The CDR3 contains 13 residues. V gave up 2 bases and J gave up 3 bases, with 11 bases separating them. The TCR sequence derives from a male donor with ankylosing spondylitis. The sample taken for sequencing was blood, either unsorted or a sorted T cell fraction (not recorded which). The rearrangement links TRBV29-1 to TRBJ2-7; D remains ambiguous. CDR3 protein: CSVESAISYEQYF. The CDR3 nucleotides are TGCAGCGTTGAATCGGCTATAAGCTACGAGCAGTACTTC.